This T cell receptor (beta chain) was observed in a study of blood T cell repertoires in COVID-19 (dated by TCRdb to 2020 to 2022). Regarding the complete study: Collaborator samples came from the United States, Italy and Spain and covered acute and convalescent phases of COVID-19. The prospective study material was composed of cDNA or gDNA derived from T cells, B-cell-depleted T cells, or PBMCs. Deeply sampled blood TCRbeta repertoires from subjects exposed to, actively infected with, or recovered from COVID-19 were included in the dataset. The repertoires were released in a freely available public database intended as a resource for research on the immune response to SARS-CoV-2. The samples were drawn from two sources: the first 160 participants of the ongoing ImmuneRACE study, and about 1,300 subjects contributed by 6 global collaborators. Sample metadata almost always included a de-identified subject ID, COVID-19 status, age in years and sex. Where HLA class I and class II types were available, the types were taken from metadata supplied by the sample provider, not from assay-based typing. Beyond this particular receptor, the publication reports: How much clinical and demographic metadata was included differed by source and by participant, and the metadata was provided uncurated.

Another Seattle source contributed samples from volunteer blood donors who had recovered from COVID-19. Each collaborating institution followed its own protocols to collect whole blood in K2EDTA tubes. For TCRbeta analysis, collaborator samples were shipped as frozen whole blood, as isolated PBMCs, or as DNA extracted from either sample type. CDR1 and CDR2, per the germline V gene, are KGHSH and LQKENI. The CDR3 goes from the cysteine to the phenylalanine over 16 residues. Solely the CDR3 DNA is kept, with 48 bases framed from the first base. The junction shows trimming of 3 bases on V and 0 bases on J, plus 14 bases between the germline ends. A note on this clone: The antigen this receptor binds is unknown. No qualities accompany the bases; no much larger clone lies one base away.

The immunoSEQ Assay, a bias-controlled multiplex PCR, was used to amplify TCRbeta CDR3 regions from genomic DNA. Turning to the authors' computational methods: The number of nucleated cells in each sample was estimated by amplification of reference gene primers within the assay. To quantify the absolute abundance of each unique TCRbeta CDR3 rearrangement, sequence reads were collapsed and filtered. For each sample, productive Simpson clonality was calculated by taking the square root of Simpson's diversity index across productive rearrangements. TCRdb re-hosts the immuneACCESS table, in-frame sequences only. Its copies lack some clones; in the studies checked, an unresolved V gene accounts for under half of them, and the cause for the rest is not known. D and trimming were read from the DNA, whereas the V and J calls and clone size are those reported in that table. Present in this sample are 200,000 to 250,000 clones, just over 85% of which were seen just once. The ten largest clones represent around 2.2% of the sample.

This receptor chain uses TRBV18 and TRBJ1-2, with TRBD1 tentatively as D gene (6 bases match). The clonotype was recovered from a young man who had recovered from COVID-19. The sample was peripheral blood. The CDR3 protein is CASSPEQGYANYGYTF. The DNA is as follows: TGTGCCAGCTCACCGGAGCAGGGGTACGCTAACTATGGCTACACCTTC.